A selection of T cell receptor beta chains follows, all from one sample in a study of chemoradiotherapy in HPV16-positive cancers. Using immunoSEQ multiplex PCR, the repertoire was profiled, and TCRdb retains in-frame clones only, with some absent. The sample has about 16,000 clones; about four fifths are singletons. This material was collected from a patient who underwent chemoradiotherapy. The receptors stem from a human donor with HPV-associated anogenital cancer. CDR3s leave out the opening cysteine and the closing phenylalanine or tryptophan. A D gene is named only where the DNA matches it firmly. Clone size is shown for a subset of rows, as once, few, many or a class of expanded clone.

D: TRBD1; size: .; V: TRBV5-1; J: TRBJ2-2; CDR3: ASRREPAGGMNTGELF
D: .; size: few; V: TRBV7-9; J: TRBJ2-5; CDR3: ASSPKTRLKETQY
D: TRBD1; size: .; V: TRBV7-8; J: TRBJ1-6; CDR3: ASSLSGSRQGMRYNSPLH
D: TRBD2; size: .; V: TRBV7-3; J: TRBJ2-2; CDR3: ASSRGGTNTGELF
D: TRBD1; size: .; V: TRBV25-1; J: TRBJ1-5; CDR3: ASSESGQGNQPQH
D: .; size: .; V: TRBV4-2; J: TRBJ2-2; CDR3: ASSPYLTGELF
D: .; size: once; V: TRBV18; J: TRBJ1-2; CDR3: ASSLNQGRS
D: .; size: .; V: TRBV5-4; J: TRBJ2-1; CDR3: ASSLELVSHEQF
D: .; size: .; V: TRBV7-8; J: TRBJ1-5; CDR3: ASSLAGEALNQPQH
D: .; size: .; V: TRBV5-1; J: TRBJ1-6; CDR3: ASSFEPELYNSPLH
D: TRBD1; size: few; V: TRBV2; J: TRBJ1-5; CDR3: ASSGTGVYSNQPQH
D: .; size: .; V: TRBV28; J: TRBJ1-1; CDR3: ASSIYKNTEAF
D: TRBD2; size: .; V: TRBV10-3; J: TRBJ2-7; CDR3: AISELTSGGYEQY
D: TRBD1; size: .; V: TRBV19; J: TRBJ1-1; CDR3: ASSRGLDTEAF
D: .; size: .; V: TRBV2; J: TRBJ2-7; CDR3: ASGHYEQY
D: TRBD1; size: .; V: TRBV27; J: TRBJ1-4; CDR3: ASSPRRAGGNEKLF
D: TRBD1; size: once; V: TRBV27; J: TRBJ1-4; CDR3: ASRPGQTNEKLF
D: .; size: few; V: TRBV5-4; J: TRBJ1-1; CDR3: ASSLSLTNTEAF
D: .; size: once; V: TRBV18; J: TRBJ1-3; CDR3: ASSPLEGLGNTIY
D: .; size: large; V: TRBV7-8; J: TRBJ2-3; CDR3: ASSLVGGHYQPTDTQY
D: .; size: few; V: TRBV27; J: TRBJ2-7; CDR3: ASSLGASYEQY
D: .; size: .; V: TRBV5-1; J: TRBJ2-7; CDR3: ASSFGSPGEHEQY
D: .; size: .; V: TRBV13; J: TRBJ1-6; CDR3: ASSLGLGHDNSPLH
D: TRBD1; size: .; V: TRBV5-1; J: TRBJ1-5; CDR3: ASSLGQGFGQPQH
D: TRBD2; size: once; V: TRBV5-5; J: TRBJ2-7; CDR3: ASSFTSGVSEQY
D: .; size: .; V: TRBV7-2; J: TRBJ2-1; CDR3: ASRLGGANEQF
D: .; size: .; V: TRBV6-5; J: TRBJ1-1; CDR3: ASSYGHRNTEAF
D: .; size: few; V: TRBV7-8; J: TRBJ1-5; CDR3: ASSRGAMLGSQH
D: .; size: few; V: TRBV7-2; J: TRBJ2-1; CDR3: ASSLAKGGWQF
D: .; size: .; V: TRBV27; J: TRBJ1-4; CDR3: ASSTLPGVAEKLF
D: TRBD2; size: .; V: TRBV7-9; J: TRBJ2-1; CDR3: ASSLGGTSSGNEQF
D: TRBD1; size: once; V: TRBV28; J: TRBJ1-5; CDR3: ASREDRGNQPQH
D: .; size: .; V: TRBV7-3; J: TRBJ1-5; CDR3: ASSPGGQPQH
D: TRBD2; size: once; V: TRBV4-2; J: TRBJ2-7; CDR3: ASSHTGGLAGGLVYEQY
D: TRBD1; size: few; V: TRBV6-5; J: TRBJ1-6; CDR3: ASRRKTGGNSPLH
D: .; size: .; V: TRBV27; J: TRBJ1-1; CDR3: VSYRLNTEAF
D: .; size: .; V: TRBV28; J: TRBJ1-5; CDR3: ASSLAYMSNQPQH
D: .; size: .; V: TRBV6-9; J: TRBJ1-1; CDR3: ASRMGQPRSNTEAF
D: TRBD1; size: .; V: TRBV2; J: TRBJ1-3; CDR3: ASTFSYRGSGNTIY
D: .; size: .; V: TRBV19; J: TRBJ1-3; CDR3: ASRGLRGNTIY
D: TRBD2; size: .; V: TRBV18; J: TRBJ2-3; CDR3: ASSPLTSGMYTDTQY
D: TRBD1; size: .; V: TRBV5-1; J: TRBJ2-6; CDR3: ASSQGTGNSGANVLT
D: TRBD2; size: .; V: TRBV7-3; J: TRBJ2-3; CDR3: ASSDGLAGGRDTQY
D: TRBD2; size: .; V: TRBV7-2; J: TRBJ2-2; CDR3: ASSSFPRGSTGELF
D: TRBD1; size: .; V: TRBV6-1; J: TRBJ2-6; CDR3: ASRQGGSGANVLT
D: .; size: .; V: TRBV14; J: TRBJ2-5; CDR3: ASSSRGETQY
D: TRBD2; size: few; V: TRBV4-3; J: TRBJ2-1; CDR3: ASSQVAGGPGSSYNEQF
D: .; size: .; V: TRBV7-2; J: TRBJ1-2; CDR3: ASSRYGYT
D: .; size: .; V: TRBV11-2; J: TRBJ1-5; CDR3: ASSDSDQPQH
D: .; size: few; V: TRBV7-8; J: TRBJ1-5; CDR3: ASSKRQNSNQPQH